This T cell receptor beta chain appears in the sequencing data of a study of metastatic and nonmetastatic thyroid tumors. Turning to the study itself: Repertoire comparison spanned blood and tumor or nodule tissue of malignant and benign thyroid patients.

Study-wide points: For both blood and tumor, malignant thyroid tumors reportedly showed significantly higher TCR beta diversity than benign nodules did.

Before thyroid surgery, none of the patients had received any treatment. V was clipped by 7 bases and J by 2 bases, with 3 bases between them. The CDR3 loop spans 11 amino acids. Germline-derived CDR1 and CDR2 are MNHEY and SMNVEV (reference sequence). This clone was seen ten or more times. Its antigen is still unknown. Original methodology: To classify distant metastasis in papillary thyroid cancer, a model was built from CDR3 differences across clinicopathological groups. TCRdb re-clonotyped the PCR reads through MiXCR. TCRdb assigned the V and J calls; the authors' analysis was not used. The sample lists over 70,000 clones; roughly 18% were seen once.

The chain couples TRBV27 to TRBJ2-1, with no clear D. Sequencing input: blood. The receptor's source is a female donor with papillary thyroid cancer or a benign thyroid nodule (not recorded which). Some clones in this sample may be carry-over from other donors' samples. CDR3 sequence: CASTAYNEQFF. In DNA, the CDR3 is TGTGCCAGCACCGCCTACAATGAGCAGTTCTTC.